This TCR beta chain appears in the sequencing data of a study of T cell responses to AZD1222 COVID-19 vaccine. Study observations and caveats: Clonal diversity may have been underestimated, and the donors were mostly white British, with more females than males. Seropositive at baseline were only a handful of AZD1222 recipients. CD4 TCRs linked to vaccination spanned spike, dominating at 160-218 and 743-854.

Worth noting for this clone: The target antigen is unknown.

Both about-4-week and about-12-week second-dose recipients were combined. Assay used: immunoSEQ multiplex PCR; TCRdb lists only in-frame clones, some missing. The sample records some 120,000 clones, nearly 90% being singletons. The ends were cut back, 5 bases at V and 0 bases at J, with 13 bases in the middle. The germline CDR1 and CDR2 sequences are MNHNY and SVGAGI (reference sequence). The CDR3 runs 16 residues. The source of this sequence is an adult who received the AZD1222 COVID-19 vaccine. V usage is TRBV6-6 and J usage is TRBJ1-4; D gene unclear. Sequenced here: peripheral blood, sampled 28 days after the second AZD1222 dose. This CDR3 reads CASSPLRGSTNEKLFF. CDR3 sequence (DNA): TGTGCCAGCAGTCCGCTACGCGGCTCAACTAATGAAAAACTGTTTTTT.